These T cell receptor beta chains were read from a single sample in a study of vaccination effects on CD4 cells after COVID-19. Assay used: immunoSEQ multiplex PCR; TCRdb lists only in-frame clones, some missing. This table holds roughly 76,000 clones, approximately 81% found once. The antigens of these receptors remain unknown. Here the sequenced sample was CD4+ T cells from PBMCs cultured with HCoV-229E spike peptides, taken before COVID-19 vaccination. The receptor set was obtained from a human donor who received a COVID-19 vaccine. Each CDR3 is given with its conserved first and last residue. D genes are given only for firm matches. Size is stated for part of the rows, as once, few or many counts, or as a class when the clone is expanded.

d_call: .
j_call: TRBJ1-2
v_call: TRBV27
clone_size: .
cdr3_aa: CASTPGQAYGYTF
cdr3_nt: TGTGCCAGCACACCAGGGCAGGCCTATGGCTACACCTTC

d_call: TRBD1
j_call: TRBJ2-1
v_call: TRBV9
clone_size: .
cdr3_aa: CASSEAGTGWGNEQFF
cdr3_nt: TGTGCCAGCAGCGAAGCCGGGACAGGGTGGGGCAATGAGCAGTTCTTC

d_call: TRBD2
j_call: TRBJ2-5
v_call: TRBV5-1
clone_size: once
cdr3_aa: CASSLGLAGLETQYF
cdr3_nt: TGCGCCAGCAGCTTAGGGCTAGCGGGGCTAGAGACCCAGTACTTC

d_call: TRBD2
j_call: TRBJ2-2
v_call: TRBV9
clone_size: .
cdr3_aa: CASSGRLERGPSNTGELFF
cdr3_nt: TGTGCCAGCAGCGGACGGTTGGAGCGGGGGCCCTCGAACACCGGGGAGCTGTTTTTT

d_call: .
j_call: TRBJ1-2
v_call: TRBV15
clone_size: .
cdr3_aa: CATSTGSNNGYTF
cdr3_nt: TGTGCCACCAGCACGGGGTCTAATAATGGCTACACCTTC

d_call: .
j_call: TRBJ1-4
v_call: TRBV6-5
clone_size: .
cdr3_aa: CASSPTEGGKEKLFF
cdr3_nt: TGTGCCAGCAGCCCCACCGAGGGGGGGAAGGAAAAACTGTTTTTT

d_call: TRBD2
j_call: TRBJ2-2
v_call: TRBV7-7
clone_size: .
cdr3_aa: CASSPTPLAGANTGELFF
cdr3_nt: TGTGCCAGCAGCCCCACCCCACTAGCGGGGGCGAACACCGGGGAGCTGTTTTTT

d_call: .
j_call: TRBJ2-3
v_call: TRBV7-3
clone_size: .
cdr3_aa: CASSLGSPGTDTQYF
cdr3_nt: TGTGCCAGCAGCTTAGGTTCGCCAGGCACAGATACGCAGTATTTT

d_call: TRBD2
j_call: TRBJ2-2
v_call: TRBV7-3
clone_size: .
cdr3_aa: CASSPSIKWGTSGAVTGELFF
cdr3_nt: TGTGCCAGCAGCCCCTCGATTAAGTGGGGGACTAGCGGGGCTGTTACCGGGGAGCTGTTTTTT

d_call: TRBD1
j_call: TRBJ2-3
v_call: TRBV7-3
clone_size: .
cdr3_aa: CASKLGQGGTDTQYF
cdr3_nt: TGTGCCAGCAAGCTCGGACAGGGAGGCACAGATACGCAGTATTTT

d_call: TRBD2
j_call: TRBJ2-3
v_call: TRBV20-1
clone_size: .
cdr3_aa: CSASRAGGPTDTQYF
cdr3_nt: TGCAGTGCTAGTCGCGCGGGGGGGCCCACAGATACGCAGTATTTT

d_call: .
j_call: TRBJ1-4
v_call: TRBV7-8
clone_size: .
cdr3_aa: CASRSYGVPGEKLFF
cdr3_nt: TGTGCCAGCAGATCGTATGGGGTTCCAGGTGAAAAACTGTTTTTT

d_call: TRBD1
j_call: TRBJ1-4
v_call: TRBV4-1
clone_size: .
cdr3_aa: CASSQVQGASANEKLFF
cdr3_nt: TGCGCCAGCAGCCAAGTACAGGGGGCGAGTGCTAATGAAAAACTGTTTTTT

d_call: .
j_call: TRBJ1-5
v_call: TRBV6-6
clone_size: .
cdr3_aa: CACKDSNQPQHF
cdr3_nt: TGTGCCTGCAAGGATTCCAATCAGCCCCAGCATTTT

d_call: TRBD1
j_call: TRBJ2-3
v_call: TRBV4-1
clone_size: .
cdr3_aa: CASSQFSRTGGRTDTQYF
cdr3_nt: TGCGCCAGCAGCCAATTCTCTAGGACAGGGGGGCGCACAGATACGCAGTATTTT

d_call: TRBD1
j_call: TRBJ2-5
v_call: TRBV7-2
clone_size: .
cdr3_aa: CASSFHRGQETQYF
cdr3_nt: TGTGCCAGCAGCTTTCACAGGGGGCAAGAGACCCAGTACTTC

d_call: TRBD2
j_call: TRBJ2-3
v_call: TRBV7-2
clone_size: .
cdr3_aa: CASRPGGGTDTQYF
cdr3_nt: TGTGCCAGCAGGCCGGGGGGAGGCACAGATACGCAGTATTTT

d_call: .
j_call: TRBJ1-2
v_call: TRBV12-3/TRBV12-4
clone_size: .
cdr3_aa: CASSLDNNYGYTF
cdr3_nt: TGTGCCAGCAGTTTAGACAATAACTATGGCTACACCTTC

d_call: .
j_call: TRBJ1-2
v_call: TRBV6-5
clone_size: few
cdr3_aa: CASSPKKGGGYTF
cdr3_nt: TGTGCCAGCAGTCCAAAAAAGGGGGGGGGCTACACCTTC

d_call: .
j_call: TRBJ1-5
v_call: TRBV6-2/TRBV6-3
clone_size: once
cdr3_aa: CASSYGFGQGRNQPQHF
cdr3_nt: TGTGCCAGCAGTTATGGATTTGGGCAGGGCCGCAATCAGCCCCAGCATTTT

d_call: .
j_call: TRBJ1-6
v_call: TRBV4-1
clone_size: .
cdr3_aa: CASSQDGDPGVGGSPLHF
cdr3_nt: TGCGCCAGCAGCCAAGATGGGGACCCCGGGGTGGGTGGTTCACCCCTCCACTTT

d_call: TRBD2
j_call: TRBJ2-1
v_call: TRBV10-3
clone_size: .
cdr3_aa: CAISPRGLSGGRNEQFF
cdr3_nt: TGTGCCATCAGCCCACGCGGACTTAGCGGGGGCCGCAATGAGCAGTTCTTC

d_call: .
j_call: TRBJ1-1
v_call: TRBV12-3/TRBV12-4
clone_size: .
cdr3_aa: CASRGAYTEAFF
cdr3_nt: TGTGCCAGCAGGGGGGCGTACACTGAAGCTTTCTTT

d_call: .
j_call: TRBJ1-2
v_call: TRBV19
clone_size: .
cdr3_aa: CASSVSGNTVYGYTF
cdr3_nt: TGTGCCAGTAGTGTAAGCGGAAACACAGTCTATGGCTACACCTTC

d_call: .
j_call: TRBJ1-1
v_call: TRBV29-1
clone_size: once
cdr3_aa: CSGVTGPNTEAFF
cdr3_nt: TGCAGCGGCGTTACAGGACCCAACACTGAAGCTTTCTTT

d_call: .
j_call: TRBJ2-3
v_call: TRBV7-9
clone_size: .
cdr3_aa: CASSLGSSWGETDTQYF
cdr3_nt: TGTGCCAGCAGCTTAGGGTCGTCTTGGGGAGAGACAGATACGCAGTATTTT

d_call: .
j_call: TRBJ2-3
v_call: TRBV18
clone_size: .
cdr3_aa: CASSPQWGRTDTQYF
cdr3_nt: TGTGCCAGCTCACCACAGTGGGGGCGGACAGATACGCAGTATTTT

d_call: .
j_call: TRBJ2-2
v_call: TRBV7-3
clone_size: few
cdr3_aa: CASSLEAGIGTGELFF
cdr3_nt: TGTGCCAGCAGCTTAGAGGCAGGGATCGGCACCGGGGAGCTGTTTTTT

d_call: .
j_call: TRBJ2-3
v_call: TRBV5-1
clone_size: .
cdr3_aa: CASSLVGTDTQYF
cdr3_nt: TGCGCCAGCAGCTTGGTGGGGACAGATACGCAGTATTTT

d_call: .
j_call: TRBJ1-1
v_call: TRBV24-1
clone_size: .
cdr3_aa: CATSDPLGAAFF
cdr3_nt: TGTGCCACCAGTGACCCCTTAGGTGCGGCTTTCTTT

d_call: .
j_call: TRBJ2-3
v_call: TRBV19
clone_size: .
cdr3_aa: CASSRQGQADTQYF
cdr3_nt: TGTGCCAGTAGTCGGCAGGGCCAGGCAGATACGCAGTATTTT

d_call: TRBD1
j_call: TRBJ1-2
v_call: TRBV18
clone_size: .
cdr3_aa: CASSNTGGRGVNYGYTF
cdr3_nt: TGTGCCAGCTCCAACACCGGCGGCAGGGGGGTTAACTATGGCTACACCTTC

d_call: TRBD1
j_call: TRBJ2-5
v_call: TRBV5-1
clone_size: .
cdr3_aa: CASSVLPTGGGEGTQYF
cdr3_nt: TGCGCCAGCAGCGTACTCCCGACAGGGGGCGGTGAAGGGACCCAGTACTTC

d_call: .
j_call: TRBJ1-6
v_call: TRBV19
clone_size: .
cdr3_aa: CASSITGTLGSPLHF
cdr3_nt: TGTGCCAGTAGTATTACCGGGACCTTAGGGTCACCCCTCCACTTT

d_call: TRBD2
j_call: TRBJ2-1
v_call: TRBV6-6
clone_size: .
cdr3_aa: CATRGGAYNEQFF
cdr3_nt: TGTGCCACCCGCGGGGGGGCCTACAATGAGCAGTTCTTC

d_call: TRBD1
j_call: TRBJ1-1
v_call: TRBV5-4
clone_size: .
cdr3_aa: CASSSKGQGETEAFF
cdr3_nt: TGTGCCAGCAGTTCAAAGGGACAGGGGGAAACTGAAGCTTTCTTT

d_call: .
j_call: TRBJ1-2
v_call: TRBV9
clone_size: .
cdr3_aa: CASSVALGEGYGYTF
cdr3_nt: TGTGCCAGCAGCGTAGCTCTGGGCGAGGGCTATGGCTACACCTTC

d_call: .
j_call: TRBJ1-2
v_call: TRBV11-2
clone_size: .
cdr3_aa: CASSLQIGRDGYTF
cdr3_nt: TGTGCCAGCAGCCTCCAAATAGGGCGGGATGGCTACACCTTC

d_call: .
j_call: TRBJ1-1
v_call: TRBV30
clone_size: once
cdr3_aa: CAWSGRTTEAFF
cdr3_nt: TGTGCCTGGAGCGGAAGGACCACTGAAGCTTTCTTT

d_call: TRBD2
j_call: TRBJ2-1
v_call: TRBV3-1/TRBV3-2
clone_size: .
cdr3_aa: CASSQEALTSGVNEQFF
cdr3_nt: TGTGCCAGCAGCCAAGAGGCTCTGACTAGCGGGGTCAATGAGCAGTTCTTC

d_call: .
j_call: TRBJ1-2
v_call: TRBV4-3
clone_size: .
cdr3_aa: CASSQVYREDYGYTF
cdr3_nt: TGCGCCAGCAGCCAAGTTTACAGGGAGGACTATGGCTACACCTTC

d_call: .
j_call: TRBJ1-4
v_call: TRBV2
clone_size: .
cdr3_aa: CASKIETTNEKLFF
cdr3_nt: TGTGCCAGCAAGATAGAAACAACTAATGAAAAACTGTTTTTT

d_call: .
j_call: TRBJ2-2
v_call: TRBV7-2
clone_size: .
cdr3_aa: CASSFGHYTGELFF
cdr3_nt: TGTGCCAGCAGCTTCGGACATTACACCGGGGAGCTGTTTTTT

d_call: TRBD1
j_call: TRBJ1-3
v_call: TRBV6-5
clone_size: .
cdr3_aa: CASSPDRASGNTIYF
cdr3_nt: TGTGCCAGCAGTCCGGACAGGGCCTCTGGAAACACCATATATTTT

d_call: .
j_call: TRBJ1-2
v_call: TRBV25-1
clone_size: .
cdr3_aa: CASSDRGPRYGYTF
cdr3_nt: TGTGCCAGCAGTGATCGGGGGCCCCGCTATGGCTACACCTTC

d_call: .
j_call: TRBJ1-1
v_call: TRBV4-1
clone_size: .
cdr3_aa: CASSQPTAGNTEAFF
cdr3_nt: TGCGCCAGCAGCCAACCGACAGCGGGGAACACTGAAGCTTTCTTT

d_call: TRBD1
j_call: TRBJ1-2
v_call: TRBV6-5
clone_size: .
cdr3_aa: CASSPTLGQGAGYTF
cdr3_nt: TGTGCCAGCAGTCCCACATTGGGACAGGGAGCTGGCTACACCTTC

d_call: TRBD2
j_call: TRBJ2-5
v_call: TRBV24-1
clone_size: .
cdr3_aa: CATAGVTRHSGAETQYF
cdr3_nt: TGTGCCACAGCGGGAGTAACAAGACATTCCGGGGCGGAGACCCAGTACTTC

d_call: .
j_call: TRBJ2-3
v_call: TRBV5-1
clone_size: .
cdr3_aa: CASSSGVGGGAPDTQYF
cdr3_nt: TGCGCCAGCAGCTCCGGGGTTGGAGGGGGCGCCCCGGATACGCAGTATTTT

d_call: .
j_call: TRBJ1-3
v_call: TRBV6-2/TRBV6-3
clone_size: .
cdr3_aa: CASSRTDSLRTIYF
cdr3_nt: TGTGCCAGCAGCCGAACAGACAGCCTTCGTACCATATATTTT

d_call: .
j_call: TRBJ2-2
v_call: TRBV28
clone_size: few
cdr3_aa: CATNEGIGELFF
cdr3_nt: TGTGCCACCAACGAGGGAATCGGGGAGCTGTTTTTT

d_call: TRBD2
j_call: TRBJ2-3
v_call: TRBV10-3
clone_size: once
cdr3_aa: CAINKKAGTTDTQYF
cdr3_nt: TGTGCCATCAATAAAAAAGCGGGGACCACAGATACGCAGTATTTT